The TCR beta chain described here comes from a study of beta chain features in type 1 diabetes. Study-wide findings and caveats: When Type 1 diabetes patients were examined, their TCRB CDR3s proved moderately but significantly shorter in all four CD4+ subsets.

Heparinised blood was drawn once per donor, averaging about 116 mL. Purities in excess of 98% were seen in all sorted populations. Germline assignment: CDR1 LNHDA and CDR2 SQIVND (reference sequence). The CDR3 is made up of 14 amino acids. Trimming shortened V by 5 bases and J by 1 base, and 11 bases separated the two germline ends. cDNA synthesis used the whole RNA isolate, giving expressed TCRB sequences. Assay: immunoSEQ multiplex PCR; the TCRdb copy retains only in-frame clones and omits some. The sample holds 680,000 or so clones; roughly 13% are singletons and the top ten take approximately 0.022%. A remark on this clone: Its antigen is unidentified.

The TCR comes from a man between 18 and 35 years old with type 1 diabetes. The rearrangement uses TRBV19 and TRBJ1-1; D uncertain. The sequenced sample consisted of naive CD4+ T cells from blood. CDR3 sequence (DNA): TGTGCCAGTAGTGTTGACCCGGGGAACACTGAAGCTTTCTTT. This encodes CASSVDPGNTEAFF.